What follows is one T cell receptor (beta chain) and its context. How the authors handled the data: The authors estimated nucleated cell counts from reference gene primer amplification. The data were produced by immunoSEQ multiplex PCR, yet TCRdb's version contains in-frame clones alone and is incomplete. V and J calls and clone size follow that table, whereas D and trimming were derived from the DNA. The sample contains 250,000 or so clones, around nine tenths of which appear only once. Germline values: CDR1 SGDLS, CDR2 YYNGEE. V lost 6 bases and J lost 0; bases outside the gene matches: 6. This CDR3 is built from 15 residues. The record originates from a study of blood T cell repertoires in COVID-19. Study summary: Both acute and convalescent COVID-19 samples were obtained from the United States, Italy and Spain. PBMCs, B-cell-depleted T cells, or T cells provided the cDNA or gDNA that made up the material.

V is TRBV9 and J is TRBJ2-5; 9 nucleotides line up with TRBD2. The sequence was collected from an elderly man with acute or convalescent COVID-19. Sequenced: peripheral blood. The CDR3: CASNIAGGYQETQYF. CDR3 nucleotide sequence: TGTGCCAGCAACATTGCGGGGGGGTACCAAGAGACCCAGTACTTC.